This TCR beta chain was found in a study of cytomegalovirus exposure and HLA in healthy donors. The PCR was carried out with 60 Vbeta primers and 13 Jbeta primers. Some clones are missing from TCRdb's copy, which holds only in-frame ones; the method was immunoSEQ multiplex PCR. Among some 130,000 clones listed, around 79% were seen once. Comments on this clone: Its antigen is not identified.

General observations from the study: Researchers catalogued approximately 170 TCR beta chains as cytomegalovirus-associated.

The germline V gene has CDR1 LNHNV and CDR2 YYDKDF (reference sequence). Trimming stripped 1 base from V and 4 bases from J, with 16 bases between. The CDR3 runs to 16 residues. Sequencing input: PBMCs. V and J are TRBV15 and TRBJ1-2, with D possibly TRBD1 on 5 matching bases. The TCR originated in a man younger than 35 in good health and CMV-seronegative. CDR3 residues: CATSRARPRGLYGYTF. CDR3 bases: TGTGCCACCAGCAGAGCCAGGCCACGGGGACTCTATGGCTACACCTTC.